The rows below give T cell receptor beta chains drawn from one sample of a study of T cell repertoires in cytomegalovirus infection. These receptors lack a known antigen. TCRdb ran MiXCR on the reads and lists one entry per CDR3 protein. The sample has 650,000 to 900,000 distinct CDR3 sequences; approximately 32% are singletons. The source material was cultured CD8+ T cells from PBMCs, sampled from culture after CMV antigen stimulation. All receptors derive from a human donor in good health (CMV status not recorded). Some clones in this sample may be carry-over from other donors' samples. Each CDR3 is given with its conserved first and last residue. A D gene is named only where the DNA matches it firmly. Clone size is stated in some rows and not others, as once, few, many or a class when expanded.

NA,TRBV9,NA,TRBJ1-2,CASSARDGNYGHTF,TGTGCCAGCAGCGCCCGGGACGGGAACTATGGCCACACCTTC
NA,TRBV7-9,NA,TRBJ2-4,CASSSPPDPTALAKNIQYF,TGTGCCAGCAGCTCACCACCAGACCCGACAGCACTAGCCAAAAACATTCAGTACTTC
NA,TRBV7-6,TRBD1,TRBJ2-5,CASSLLQGDNPFFGETQYF,TGTGCCAGCAGCTTATTGCAGGGGGACAACCCTTTTTTTGGAGAGACCCAGTACTTC
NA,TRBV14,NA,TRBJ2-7,CASSQRGLRGIGYEQYF,TGTGCCAGCAGTCAACGGGGACTCCGGGGTATCGGTTACGAGCAGTACTTC
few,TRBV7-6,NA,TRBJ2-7,CASSLSQGDEQYF,TGTGCCAGCAGCTTATCACAGGGAGACGAGCAGTACTTC
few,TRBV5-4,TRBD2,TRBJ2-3,CASSLAGGLVDPDTQYF,TGTGCCAGCAGCCTAGCGGGGGGCCTAGTCGACCCGGATACGCAGTATTTT
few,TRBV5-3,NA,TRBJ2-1,CASSRYSTEQFF,TGTGCCAGCAGCCGATACTCTACGGAGCAGTTCTTC
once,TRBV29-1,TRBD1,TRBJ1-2,CSVDFRGRVGYTF,TGCAGCGTTGATTTCAGGGGGCGCGTTGGCTACACCTTC
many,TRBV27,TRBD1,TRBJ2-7,CASSFGTGYEQYF,TGTGCCAGCAGTTTTGGGACAGGCTACGAGCAGTACTTC
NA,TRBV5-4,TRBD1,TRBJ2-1,CASSLEGQVRYNEQFF,TGTGCCAGCAGCTTGGAGGGACAGGTCCGCTACAATGAGCAGTTCTTC
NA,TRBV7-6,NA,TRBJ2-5,CASSFPDIGKTQYF,TGTGCCAGCAGCTTCCCGGACATCGGGAAGACCCAGTACTTC
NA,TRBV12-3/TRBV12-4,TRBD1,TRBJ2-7,CASSLYPSSQDRGENEQYF,TGTGCCAGCAGTTTATACCCAAGCTCCCAAGACAGGGGTGAAAACGAGCAGTACTTC
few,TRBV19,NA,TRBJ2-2,CAIEGVSGELFF,TGTGCCATTGAGGGGGTTTCCGGGGAGCTGTTTTTT
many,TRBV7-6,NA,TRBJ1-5,CASSLIPGGSNQPQHF,TGTGCCAGCAGCTTAATACCGGGGGGTAGCAATCAGCCCCAGCATTTT
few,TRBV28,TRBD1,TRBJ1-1,CASSIDREMNTEAFF,TGTGCCAGCAGTATCGACAGGGAAATGAACACTGAAGCTTTCTTT
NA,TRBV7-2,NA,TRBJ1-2,CANTDTGREYGYTF,TGTGCCAACACGGACACGGGGCGGGAGTATGGCTACACCTTC
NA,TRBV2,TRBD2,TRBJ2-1,CASSEFGLDNEQFF,TGTGCCAGCAGTGAGTTCGGACTAGACAATGAGCAGTTCTTC
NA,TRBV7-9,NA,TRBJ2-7,CASSLGGGIPYEQYF,TGTGCCAGCAGCTTAGGAGGGGGTATCCCCTACGAGCAGTACTTC
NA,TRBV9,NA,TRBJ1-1,CASSGLQGVSEAFF,TGTGCCAGCAGCGGATTACAGGGCGTCTCTGAAGCTTTCTTT
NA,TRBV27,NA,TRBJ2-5,CASSLSLTRGETQYF,TGTGCCAGCAGTTTATCTCTTACTAGAGGCGAGACCCAGTACTTC
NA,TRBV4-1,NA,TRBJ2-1,CASSQERSAYSYNEQFF,TGCGCCAGCAGCCAAGAGAGGTCTGCCTACTCCTACAATGAGCAGTTCTTC
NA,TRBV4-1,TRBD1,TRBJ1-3,CASNQRTGNSGNTIYF,TGCGCCAGCAACCAAAGGACAGGAAACTCTGGAAACACCATATATTTT
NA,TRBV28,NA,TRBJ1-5,CASSSGREYSNQPQHF,TGTGCCAGCAGTTCTGGCAGGGAGTATAGCAATCAGCCCCAGCATTTT
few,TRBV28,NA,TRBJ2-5,CASSFATDEQETQYF,TGTGCCAGCAGTTTTGCGACCGACGAGCAAGAGACCCAGTACTTC
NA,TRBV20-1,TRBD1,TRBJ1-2,CSARDKFGGPPGSNRGGDGYTF,TGCAGTGCTAGAGATAAATTTGGGGGACCGCCGGGGTCCAACAGGGGAGGGGATGGCTACACCTTC
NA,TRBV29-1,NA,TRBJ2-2,CSVEGRDNLNTGELFF,TGCAGCGTTGAGGGCCGGGACAACCTGAACACCGGGGAGCTGTTTTTT
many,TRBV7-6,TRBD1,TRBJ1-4,CASSPTPKDRALKLFF,TGTGCCAGCAGCCCGACCCCCAAGGACAGGGCTTTAAAACTGTTTTTT
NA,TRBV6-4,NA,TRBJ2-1,CASSQRAGSYNEQFF,TGTGCCAGCAGCCAGCGGGCCGGCTCCTACAATGAGCAGTTCTTC
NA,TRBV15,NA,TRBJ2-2,CATSRDENTGELFF,TGTGCCACCAGCAGAGATGAAAACACCGGGGAGCTGTTTTTT
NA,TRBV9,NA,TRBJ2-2,CASSVGEELFF,TGTGCCAGCAGCGTAGGGGAGGAGCTGTTTTTT
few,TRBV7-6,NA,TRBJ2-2,CASSSSTGVPVRGTGELFF,TGTGCCAGCAGCTCATCCACGGGGGTTCCCGTCAGGGGCACCGGGGAGCTGTTTTTT
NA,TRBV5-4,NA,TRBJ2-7,CASSPGRGWSYEQYF,TGTGCCAGCAGCCCGGGGCGGGGATGGTCCTACGAGCAGTACTTC
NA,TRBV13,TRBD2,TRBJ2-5,CASSLRSGGAQETQYF,TGTGCCAGCAGCTTAAGGAGCGGGGGGGCCCAAGAGACCCAGTACTTC
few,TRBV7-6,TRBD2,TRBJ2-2,CASSEWTSGDTGELFF,TGTGCCAGCAGCGAATGGACTAGCGGTGACACCGGGGAGCTGTTTTTT
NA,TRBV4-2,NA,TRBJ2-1,CASSQEIYLAGKYNEQFF,TGTGCCAGCAGCCAAGAAATTTATCTCGCGGGAAAGTACAATGAGCAGTTCTTC
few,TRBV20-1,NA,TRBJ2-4,CSAEEGSENIQYF,TGCAGTGCCGAAGAGGGGTCGGAGAACATTCAGTACTTC
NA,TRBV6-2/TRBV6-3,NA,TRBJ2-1,CASSYSGRYNEQFF,TGTGCCAGCAGTTACAGCGGACGATACAATGAGCAGTTCTTC
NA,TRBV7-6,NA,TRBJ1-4,CASSLVPLSANEKLFF,TGTGCCAGCAGCTTAGTGCCACTATCGGCTAATGAAAAACTGTTTTTT
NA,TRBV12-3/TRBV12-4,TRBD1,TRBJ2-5,CASSSTGGAGGETQYF,TGTGCCAGCAGCTCTACAGGGGGCGCAGGGGGGGAGACCCAGTACTTC
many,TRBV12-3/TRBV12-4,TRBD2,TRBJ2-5,CASSPGLAGGIQETQYF,TGTGCCAGCAGTCCGGGACTAGCGGGGGGGATACAAGAGACCCAGTACTTC
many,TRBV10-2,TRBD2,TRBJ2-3,CASYHGLAGGLNTDTQYF,TGCGCCAGCTATCACGGACTAGCGGGGGGGCTTAACACAGATACGCAGTATTTT
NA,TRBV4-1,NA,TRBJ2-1,CASSHLLGDAYNEQFF,TGCGCCAGCAGTCACTTATTAGGGGACGCCTACAATGAGCAGTTCTTC
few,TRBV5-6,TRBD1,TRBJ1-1,CASSLAWGQSTEAFF,TGTGCCAGCAGCTTAGCTTGGGGACAGAGCACTGAAGCTTTCTTT
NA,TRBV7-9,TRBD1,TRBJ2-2,CASSPLPGQIPTGELFF,TGTGCCAGCAGCCCCCTCCCGGGACAGATTCCCACCGGGGAGCTGTTTTTT
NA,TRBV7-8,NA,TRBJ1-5,CASSLLKGPRPQHF,TGTGCCAGCAGCTTGCTCAAGGGGCCCCGGCCCCAGCATTTT
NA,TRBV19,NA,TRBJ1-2,CASDPAGYYGYTF,TGTGCCAGTGACCCAGCCGGGTACTATGGCTACACCTTC
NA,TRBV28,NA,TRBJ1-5,CASTGRAGKVYSNQPQHF,TGTGCCAGCACCGGTCGGGCAGGGAAGGTCTATAGCAATCAGCCCCAGCATTTT
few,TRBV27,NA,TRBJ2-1,CATWGTGTPNNEQFF,TGTGCCACTTGGGGTACCGGGACACCTAACAATGAGCAGTTCTTC
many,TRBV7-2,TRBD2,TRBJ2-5,CASSLGMWSGGAETQYF,TGTGCCAGCAGCTTAGGAATGTGGAGCGGGGGTGCGGAGACCCAGTACTTC
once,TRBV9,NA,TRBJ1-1,CASSVVVAEAFF,TGTGCCAGCAGCGTAGTAGTTGCTGAAGCTTTCTTT
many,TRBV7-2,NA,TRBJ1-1,CASRSIQGRNTEAFF,TGTGCCAGCAGATCCATTCAGGGGAGGAACACTGAAGCTTTCTTT
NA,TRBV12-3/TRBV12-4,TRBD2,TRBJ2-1,CASSGLAGAAEQFF,TGTGCCAGCAGCGGACTAGCGGGGGCTGCTGAGCAGTTCTTC
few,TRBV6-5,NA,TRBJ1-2,CASSPQQGRGYGYTF,TGTGCCAGCAGTCCACAACAGGGAAGAGGGTATGGCTACACCTTC
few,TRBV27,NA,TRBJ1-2,CASRAGPTIGYTF,TGTGCCAGCAGAGCGGGGCCCACTATAGGCTACACCTTC